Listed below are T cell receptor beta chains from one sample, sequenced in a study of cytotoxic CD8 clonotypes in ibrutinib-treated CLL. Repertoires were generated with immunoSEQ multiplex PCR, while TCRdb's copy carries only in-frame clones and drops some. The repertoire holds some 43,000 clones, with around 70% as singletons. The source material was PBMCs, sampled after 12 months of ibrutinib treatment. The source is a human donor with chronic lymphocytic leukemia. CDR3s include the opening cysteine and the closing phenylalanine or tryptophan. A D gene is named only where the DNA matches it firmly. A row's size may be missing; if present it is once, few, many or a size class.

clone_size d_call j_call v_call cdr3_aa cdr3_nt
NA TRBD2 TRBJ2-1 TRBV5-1 CASSNGLAGSSYNEQFF TGCGCCAGCAGCAACGGACTAGCGGGGTCCTCCTACAATGAGCAGTTCTTC
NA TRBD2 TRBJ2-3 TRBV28 CASTFVGGVTDTQYF TGTGCCAGCACCTTTGTCGGGGGGGTAACAGATACGCAGTATTTT
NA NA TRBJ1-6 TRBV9 CASSVEQRLNSPLHF TGTGCCAGCAGCGTAGAGCAGAGGCTTAATTCACCCCTCCACTTT
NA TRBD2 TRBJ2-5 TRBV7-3 CASSLTAGQETQYF TGTGCCAGCAGCTTAACAGCGGGGCAAGAGACCCAGTACTTC
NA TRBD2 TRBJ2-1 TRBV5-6 CASSSTSGAYNEQFF TGTGCCAGCAGCTCGACTAGCGGGGCGTACAATGAGCAGTTCTTC
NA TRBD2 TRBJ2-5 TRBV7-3 CASSLRPRSGALQETQYF TGTGCCAGCAGCTTACGCCCCCGGAGCGGGGCCCTCCAAGAGACCCAGTACTTC
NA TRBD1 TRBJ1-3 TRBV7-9 CASSRQGPQGGTIYF TGTGCCAGCAGCCGACAGGGCCCTCAAGGCGGCACCATATATTTT
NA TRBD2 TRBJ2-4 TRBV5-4 CASSLMRGGLNIQYF TGTGCCAGCAGCTTGATGCGGGGGGGCCTTAACATTCAGTACTTC
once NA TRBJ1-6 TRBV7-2 CASSFHVKGEGAPLHF TGTGCCAGCAGTTTTCATGTGAAAGGGGAAGGGGCACCCCTCCACTTT
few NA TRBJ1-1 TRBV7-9 CASSPQMEHTEAFF TGTGCCAGCAGCCCCCAGATGGAGCACACTGAAGCTTTCTTT
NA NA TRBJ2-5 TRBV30 CAWSPWRGTLQETQYF TGTGCCTGGAGTCCTTGGCGGGGAACACTCCAAGAGACCCAGTACTTC
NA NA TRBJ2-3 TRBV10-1 CASSESISGAQYF TGCGCCAGCAGTGAGTCGATATCAGGGGCGCAGTATTTT
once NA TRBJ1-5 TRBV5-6 CASSLQGDQPQHF TGTGCCAGCAGCTTGCAGGGCGATCAGCCCCAGCATTTT
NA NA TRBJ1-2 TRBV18 CASSPGGTDYGYTF TGTGCCAGCTCACCAGGGGGGACGGACTATGGCTACACCTTC
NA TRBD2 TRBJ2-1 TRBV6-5 CASSYVAGSSLEQFF TGTGCCAGCAGTTACGTAGCGGGTAGCTCACTTGAGCAGTTCTTC
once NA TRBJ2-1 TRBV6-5 CASGYEQFF TGTGCCAGCGGGTATGAGCAGTTCTTC
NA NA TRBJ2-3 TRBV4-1 CASSQRPGTDTQYF TGCGCCAGCAGCCAGAGACCCGGGACAGATACGCAGTATTTT
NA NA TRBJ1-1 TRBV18 CASSQTTENTEAFF TGTGCCAGCTCACAGACGACAGAGAACACTGAAGCTTTCTTT
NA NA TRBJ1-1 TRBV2 CASSLPNTEAFF TGTGCCAGCAGTCTCCCTAACACTGAAGCTTTCTTT
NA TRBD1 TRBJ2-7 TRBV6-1 CATHRDRTYEQYF TGTGCCACCCACCGGGACAGGACCTACGAGCAGTACTTC
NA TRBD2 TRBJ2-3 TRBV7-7 CASSQQPNIAGGSDTQYF TGTGCTAGCAGCCAACAACCAAATATAGCGGGGGGCTCAGATACGCAGTATTTT
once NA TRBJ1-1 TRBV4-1 CASSQDEAGPTRGNTEAFF TGCGCCAGCAGCCAAGATGAGGCAGGCCCCACAAGGGGAAACACTGAAGCTTTCTTT
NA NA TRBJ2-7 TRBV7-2 CASSDLNAYEQYF TGTGCCAGCAGCGACCTGAATGCCTACGAGCAGTACTTC
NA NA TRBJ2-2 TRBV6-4 CASSEGNGELFF TGTGCCAGCAGTGAGGGTAACGGGGAGCTGTTTTTT
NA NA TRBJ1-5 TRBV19 CASSFRDIRSQPQHF TGTGCCAGTAGTTTCCGGGACATTCGGAGTCAGCCCCAGCATTTT
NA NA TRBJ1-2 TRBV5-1 CASSLVALGPRRGYTF TGCGCCAGCAGCTTGGTTGCTTTGGGACCCCGACGAGGCTACACCTTC
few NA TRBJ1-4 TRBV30 CAWIRQGTIPTNEKLFF TGTGCCTGGATTCGGCAGGGGACTATACCAACTAATGAAAAACTGTTTTTT
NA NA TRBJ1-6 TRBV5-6 CASSLEQVHSPLHF TGTGCCAGCAGCTTGGAACAGGTTCATTCACCCCTCCACTTT
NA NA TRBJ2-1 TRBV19 CASRSGNEQFF TGTGCCAGTAGATCTGGGAATGAGCAGTTCTTC
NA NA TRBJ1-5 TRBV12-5 CASGLALEGHF TGTGCTAGTGGTTTGGCCTTGGAGGGACATTTT
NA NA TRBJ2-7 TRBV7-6 CASSQASGPGLFYEQYF TGTGCCAGCAGCCAAGCATCAGGACCAGGACTATTCTACGAGCAGTACTTC
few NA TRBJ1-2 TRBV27 CASSWREGGYGYTF TGTGCCAGCAGTTGGAGGGAGGGGGGCTATGGCTACACCTTC
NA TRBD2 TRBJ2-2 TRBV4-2 CASSHGSGGSTGELFF TGTGCCAGCAGCCACGGAAGCGGGGGGAGCACCGGGGAGCTGTTTTTT
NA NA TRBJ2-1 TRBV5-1 CASSERYNEQFF TGCGCCAGCAGCGAACGCTACAATGAGCAGTTCTTC
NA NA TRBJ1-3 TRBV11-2 CASSLSSHGNTIYF TGTGCCAGCAGCTTATCCAGTCATGGAAACACCATATATTTT
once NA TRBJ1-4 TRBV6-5 CASSYQGIQFF TGTGCCAGCAGTTATCAGGGGATTCAGTTTTTT
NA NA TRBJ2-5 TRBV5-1 CASSSGGDGTQYF TGCGCCAGCAGCAGTGGGGGCGATGGGACCCAGTACTTC
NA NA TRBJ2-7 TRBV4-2 CASSQDFGQGSYEQYF NA
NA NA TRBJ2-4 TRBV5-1 CASSSGLAKNIQYF TGCGCCAGCAGCTCGGGACTAGCCAAAAACATTCAGTACTTC
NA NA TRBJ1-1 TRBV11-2 CASSPLGNGEAFF TGTGCCAGCAGCCCCCTAGGAAACGGTGAAGCTTTCTTT
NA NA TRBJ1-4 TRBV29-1 CSVERSGGMFF TGCAGCGTTGAACGTTCTGGGGGTATGTTTTTT
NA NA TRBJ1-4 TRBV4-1 CASSRLPLATNEKLFF TGCGCCAGCAGCCGACTTCCATTAGCAACTAATGAAAAACTGTTTTTT
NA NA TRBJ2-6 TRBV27 CASSSGQKGANVLTF TGTGCCAGCAGCTCCGGACAGAAGGGGGCCAACGTCCTGACTTTC
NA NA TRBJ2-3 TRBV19 CASSIMSLGSDTQYF TGTGCCAGTAGTATTATGTCCCTAGGTTCAGATACGCAGTATTTT
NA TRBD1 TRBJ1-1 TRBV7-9 CASSAGTGAGGTEAFF TGTGCCAGCAGCGCAGGGACAGGGGCTGGAGGCACTGAAGCTTTCTTT
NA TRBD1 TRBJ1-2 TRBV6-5 CASSGQGALYGYTF TGTGCCAGCAGCGGACAGGGGGCTCTCTATGGCTACACCTTC